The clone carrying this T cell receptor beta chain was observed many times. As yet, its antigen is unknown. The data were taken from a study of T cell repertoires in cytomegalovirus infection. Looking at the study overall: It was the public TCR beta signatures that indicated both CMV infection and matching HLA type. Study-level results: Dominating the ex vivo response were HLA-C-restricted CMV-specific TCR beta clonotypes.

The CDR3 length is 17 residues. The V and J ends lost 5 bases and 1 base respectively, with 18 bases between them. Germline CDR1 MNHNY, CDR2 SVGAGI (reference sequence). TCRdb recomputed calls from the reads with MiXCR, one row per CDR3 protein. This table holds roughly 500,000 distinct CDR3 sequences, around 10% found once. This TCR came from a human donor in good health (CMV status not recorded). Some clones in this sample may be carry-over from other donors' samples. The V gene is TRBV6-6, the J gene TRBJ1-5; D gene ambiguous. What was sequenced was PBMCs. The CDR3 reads CASSSRRVMGSNQPQHF. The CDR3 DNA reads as TGTGCCAGCAGTAGCAGGAGGGTCATGGGGAGCAATCAGCCCCAGCATTTT.